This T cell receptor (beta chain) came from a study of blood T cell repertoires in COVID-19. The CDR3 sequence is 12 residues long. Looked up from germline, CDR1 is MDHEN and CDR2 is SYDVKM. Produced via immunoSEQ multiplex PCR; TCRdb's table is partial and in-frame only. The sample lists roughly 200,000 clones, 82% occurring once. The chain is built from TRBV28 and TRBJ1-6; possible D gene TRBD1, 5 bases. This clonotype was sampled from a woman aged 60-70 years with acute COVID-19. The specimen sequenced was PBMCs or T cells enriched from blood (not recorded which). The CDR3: CAVREENSPLHF. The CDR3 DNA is TGTGCGGTCAGGGAAGAGAATTCACCCCTCCACTTT.